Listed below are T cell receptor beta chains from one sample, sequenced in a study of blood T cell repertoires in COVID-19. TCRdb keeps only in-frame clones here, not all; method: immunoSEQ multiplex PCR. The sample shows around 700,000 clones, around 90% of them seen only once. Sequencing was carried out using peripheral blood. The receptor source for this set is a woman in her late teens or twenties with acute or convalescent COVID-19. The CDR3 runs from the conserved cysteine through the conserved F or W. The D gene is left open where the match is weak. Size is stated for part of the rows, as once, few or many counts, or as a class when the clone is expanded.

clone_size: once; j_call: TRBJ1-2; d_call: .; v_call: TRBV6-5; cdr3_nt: TGTGCCAGCGGGGGGAGCAGTTTCTATGGCTACACCTTC; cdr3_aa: CASGGSSFYGYTF
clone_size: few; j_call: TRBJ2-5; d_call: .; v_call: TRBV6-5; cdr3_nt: TGTGCCAGCAGTATCGGGGAGACCCAGTACTTC; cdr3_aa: CASSIGETQYF
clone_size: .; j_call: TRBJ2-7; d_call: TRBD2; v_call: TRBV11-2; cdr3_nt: TGTGCCAGCAGCTTAACTAGCGGGGGGAAAGCCTACGAGCAGTACTTC; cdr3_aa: CASSLTSGGKAYEQYF
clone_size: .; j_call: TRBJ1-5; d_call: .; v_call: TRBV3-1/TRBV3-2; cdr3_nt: TGTGCCAGCAGCCAGGGACACCAAAATCCGGCCCAGCATTTT; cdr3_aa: CASSQGHQNPAQHF
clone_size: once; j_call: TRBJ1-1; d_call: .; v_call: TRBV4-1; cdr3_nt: TGCGCCAGCAGCCAAAGCTCGACAGTGAACACTGAAGCTTTCTTT; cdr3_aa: CASSQSSTVNTEAFF
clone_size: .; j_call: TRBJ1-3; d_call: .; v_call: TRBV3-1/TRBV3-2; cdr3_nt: TGTGCCAGCAGCCAAAGGCAGGATCGGAACACCATATATTTT; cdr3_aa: CASSQRQDRNTIYF
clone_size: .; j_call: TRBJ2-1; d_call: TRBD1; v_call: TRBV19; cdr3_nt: TGTGCCATCCCGGGACAGGAATACAATGAGCAGTTCTTC; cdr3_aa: CAIPGQEYNEQFF
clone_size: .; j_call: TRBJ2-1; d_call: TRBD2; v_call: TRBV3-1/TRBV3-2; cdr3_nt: TGTGCCAGCAGCCAAGTACTAGCGGGGGGGCGCGAGCAGTTCTTC; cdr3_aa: CASSQVLAGGREQFF
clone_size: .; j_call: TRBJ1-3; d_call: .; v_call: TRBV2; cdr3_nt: TGTGCCAGCAGTGATCCCGGGGAAATCTCTGGAAACACCATATATTTT; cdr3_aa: CASSDPGEISGNTIYF
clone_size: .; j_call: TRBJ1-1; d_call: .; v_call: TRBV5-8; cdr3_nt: TGTGCCAGCCCGATGGCAGACCTCCTAGCTCTGAACACTGAAGCTTTCTTT; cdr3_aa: CASPMADLLALNTEAFF
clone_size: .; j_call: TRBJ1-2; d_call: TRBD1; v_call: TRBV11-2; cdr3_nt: TGTGCCAGCAGCCCAGGGACAGGGGCGCTGAACTATGGCTACACCTTC; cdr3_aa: CASSPGTGALNYGYTF
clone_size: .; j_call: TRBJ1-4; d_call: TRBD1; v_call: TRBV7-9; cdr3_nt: TGTGCCAGCAGCTTAGAGATGGGACAGGCTAATGAAAAACTGTTTTTT; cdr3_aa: CASSLEMGQANEKLFF
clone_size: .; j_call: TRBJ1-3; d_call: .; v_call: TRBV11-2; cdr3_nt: TGTGCCAGCAGCTTGATCGGTATAGCCCAAGGCTCTGGAAACACCATATATTTT; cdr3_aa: CASSLIGIAQGSGNTIYF
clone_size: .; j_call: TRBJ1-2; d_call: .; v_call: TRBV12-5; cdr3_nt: TGTGCTAGTGGTACTATTGACGGTCGGTATGGCTACACCTTC; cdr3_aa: CASGTIDGRYGYTF
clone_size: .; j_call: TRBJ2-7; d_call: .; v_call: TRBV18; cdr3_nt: TGTGCCAGCTCACCAGACACCGCCTACGAGCAGTACTTC; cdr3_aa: CASSPDTAYEQYF
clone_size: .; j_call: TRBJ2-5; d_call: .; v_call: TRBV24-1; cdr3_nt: TGTGCCACCAGTGACCACGGACAGAACCAAGAGACCCAGTACTTC; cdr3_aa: CATSDHGQNQETQYF
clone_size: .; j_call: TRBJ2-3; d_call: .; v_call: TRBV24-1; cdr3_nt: TGTGCCACCAGTGATCTCCTCAGCACAGATACGCAGTATTTT; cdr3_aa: CATSDLLSTDTQYF
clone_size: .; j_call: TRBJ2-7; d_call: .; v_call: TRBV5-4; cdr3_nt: TGTGCCAGCAGCCCCCAGGGGCGCGCCTACGAGCAGTACTTC; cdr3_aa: CASSPQGRAYEQYF
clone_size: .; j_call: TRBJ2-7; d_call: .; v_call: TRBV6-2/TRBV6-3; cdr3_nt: TGTGCCAGCAGTTACTCGAGGTACGAGCAGTACTTC; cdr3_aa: CASSYSRYEQYF
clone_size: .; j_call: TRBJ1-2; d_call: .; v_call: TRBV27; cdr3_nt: TGTGCCAGCAGGCTCGGTGGAGATGGCTACACCTTC; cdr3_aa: CASRLGGDGYTF
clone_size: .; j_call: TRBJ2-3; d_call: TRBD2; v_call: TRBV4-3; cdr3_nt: TGCGCCAGCAGCCAACTAGGACTAGCGGGGGGGAGCACAGATACGCAGTATTTT; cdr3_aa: CASSQLGLAGGSTDTQYF
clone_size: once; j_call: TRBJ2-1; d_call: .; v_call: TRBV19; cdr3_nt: TGTGCCAGTAGTCGGGACAAGGGGCAGGGGCAGTTCTTC; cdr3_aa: CASSRDKGQGQFF
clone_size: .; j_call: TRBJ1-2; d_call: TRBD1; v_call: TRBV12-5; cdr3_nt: TGTGCTAGTGGTTTGGGTCCCCCCCCACCACACCGGGACAGGGTTAACTATGGCTACACCTTC; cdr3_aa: CASGLGPPPPHRDRVNYGYTF
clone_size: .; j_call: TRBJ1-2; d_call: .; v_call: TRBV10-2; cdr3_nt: TGCGCCAGCAGTGAATTAGGCAGGGGCTCCTATGGCTACACCTTC; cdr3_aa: CASSELGRGSYGYTF
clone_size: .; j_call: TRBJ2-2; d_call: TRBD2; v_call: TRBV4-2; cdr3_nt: TGTGCCAGCAGCCAAGAAGCGGGGGGGCCCCACGGGGAGCTGTTTTTT; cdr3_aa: CASSQEAGGPHGELFF
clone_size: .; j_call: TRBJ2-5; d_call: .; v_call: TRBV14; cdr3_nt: TGTGCCAGCAGCCAAATGTCCACGGTGGAGACCCAGTACTTC; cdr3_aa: CASSQMSTVETQYF
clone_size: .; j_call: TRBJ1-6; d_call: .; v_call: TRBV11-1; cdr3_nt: TGTGCCAGCGGCTCGGCGGGGGTAGGTTCACCCCTCCACTTT; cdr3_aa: CASGSAGVGSPLHF
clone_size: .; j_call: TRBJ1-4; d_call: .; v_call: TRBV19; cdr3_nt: TGTGCCAGTAGTCGAAATAAGGTACAGGGAATGGTTCACGGTGAAAAACTGTTTTTT; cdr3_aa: CASSRNKVQGMVHGEKLFF
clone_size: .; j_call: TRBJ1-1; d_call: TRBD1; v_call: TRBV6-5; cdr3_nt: TGTGCCAGCAGTCAAACAGGGGGCACTGAAGCTTTCTTT; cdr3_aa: CASSQTGGTEAFF
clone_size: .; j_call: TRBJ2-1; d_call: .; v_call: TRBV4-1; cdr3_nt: TGCGCCAGCAGCCACCGATCCTCTCGCGCGTCCTACAATGAGCAGTTCTTC; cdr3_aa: CASSHRSSRASYNEQFF
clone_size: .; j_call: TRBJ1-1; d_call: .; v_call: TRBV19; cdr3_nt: TGTGCCAGTAGTATAGACCGGGACCGACGCAACAGGGCTGAAGCTTTCTTT; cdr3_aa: CASSIDRDRRNRAEAFF
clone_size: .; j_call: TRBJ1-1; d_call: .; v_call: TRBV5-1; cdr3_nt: TGCGCCAGCAGCCTGGGAGGTAGTACTGAAGCTTTCTTT; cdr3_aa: CASSLGGSTEAFF
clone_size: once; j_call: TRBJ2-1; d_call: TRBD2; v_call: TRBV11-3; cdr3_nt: TGTGCCAGCAGCAGAACTAGCGGGGGGGCCCATGAGCAGTTCTTC; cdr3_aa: CASSRTSGGAHEQFF
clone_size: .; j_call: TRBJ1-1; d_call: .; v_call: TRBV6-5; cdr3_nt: TGTGCCAGCAGTTACGCCGGGACTGAAGCTTTCTTT; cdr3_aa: CASSYAGTEAFF
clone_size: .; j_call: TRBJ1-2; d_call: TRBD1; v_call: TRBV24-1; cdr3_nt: TGTGCCACCAGTGAACCCGGGACAGGGGACGATGGCTACACCTTC; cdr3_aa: CATSEPGTGDDGYTF
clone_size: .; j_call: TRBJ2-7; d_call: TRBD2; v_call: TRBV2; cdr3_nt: TGTGCCAGCGTGGCCGGGACTAGCTACTCCTACGAGCAGTACTTC; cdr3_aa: CASVAGTSYSYEQYF
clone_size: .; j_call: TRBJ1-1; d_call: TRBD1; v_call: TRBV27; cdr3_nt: TGTGCCAGCAGTCTCGGGACAGGAATGAACACTGAAGCTTTCTTT; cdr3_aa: CASSLGTGMNTEAFF
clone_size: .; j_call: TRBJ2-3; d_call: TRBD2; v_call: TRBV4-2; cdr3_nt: TGTGCCAGCAGCCAAGAGCCTAGCGGGGGGGTCACAGATACGCAGTATTTT; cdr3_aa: CASSQEPSGGVTDTQYF
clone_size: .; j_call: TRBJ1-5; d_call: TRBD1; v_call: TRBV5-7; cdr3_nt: TGTGCCAGCAGCCAGACAGGGAGAAGCAATCAGCCCCAGCATTTT; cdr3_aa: CASSQTGRSNQPQHF
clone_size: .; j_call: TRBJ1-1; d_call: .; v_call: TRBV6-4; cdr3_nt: TGTGCCAGCAGTGAGTCACAGGAGATGAACACTGAAGCTTTCTTT; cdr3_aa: CASSESQEMNTEAFF
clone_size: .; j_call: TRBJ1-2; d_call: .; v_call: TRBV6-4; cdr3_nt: TGTGCCAGCAGTGAGTCGGGGGGCGCAATGTCTGGCTACACCTTC; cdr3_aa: CASSESGGAMSGYTF
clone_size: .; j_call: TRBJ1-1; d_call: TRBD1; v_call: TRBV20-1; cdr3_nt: TGCAGTGCTCAGGGGGGCACTGAAGCTTTCTTT; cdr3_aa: CSAQGGTEAFF
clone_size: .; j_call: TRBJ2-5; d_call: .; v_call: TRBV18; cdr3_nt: TGTGCCAGCTCACCACAGGAGATCCAAGAGACCCAGTACTTC; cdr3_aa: CASSPQEIQETQYF
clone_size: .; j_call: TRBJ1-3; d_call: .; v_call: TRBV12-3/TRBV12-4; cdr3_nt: TGTGCCAGCAGCCCCGGTCGGAACACCATATATTTT; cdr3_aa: CASSPGRNTIYF
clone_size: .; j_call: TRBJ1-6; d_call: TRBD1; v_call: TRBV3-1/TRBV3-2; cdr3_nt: TGTGCCAGCAGCCAAGATGCCGGGACAGGGAGTCGTTCACCCCTCCACTTT; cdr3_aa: CASSQDAGTGSRSPLHF
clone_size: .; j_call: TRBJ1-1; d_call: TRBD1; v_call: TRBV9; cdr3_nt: TGTGCCAGCAGCGTAGGACAGGGCGACATGAACACTGAAGCTTTCTTT; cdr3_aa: CASSVGQGDMNTEAFF
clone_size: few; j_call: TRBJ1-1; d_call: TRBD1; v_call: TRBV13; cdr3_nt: TGTGCCAGCAGCGACAGGGATCAGGGTTTGAGGGGTGAAGCTTTCTTT; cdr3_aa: CASSDRDQGLRGEAFF